This record covers a single T cell receptor beta chain. Its specificity is not known. One end of the junction varies from germline; a read error may be responsible. The data derive from a study of blood T cells in healthy people across ages. General study results and limits: Age advanced and TCR beta diversity per million T cells fell, roughly linearly.

Through a sample-barcoded 5' primer and a J-beta primer mix, a second PCR was run for roughly 7 to 12 cycles. Each cDNA molecule, via a template-switch adaptor with 12 random nucleotides, was tagged. No fewer than 3 million CDR3-containing paired-end reads came from each sample. TCRdb called the 5' RACE reads again in MiXCR, with one record for every CDR3 protein. Of roughly 410,000 distinct CDR3 sequences in the sample, 50% to 60% were seen once. All donors came from Russia, were Caucasian and healthy, and spanned ages roughly 6 to 100. This CDR3 spans 13 amino acids. The V gene's germline CDR1 is SGHAT and CDR2 FQNNGV.

J is TRBJ2-3 and V is TRBV11-2; D not resolved. The sequence derives from a man aged 60 to 75 in good health. The sequenced sample consisted of blood. In nucleotides, the CDR3 is TGTGCCGGCAGCCACCTAGGAGCAGATACGCAGTATTTT. Protein product: CAGSHLGADTQYF.